The 15 T cell receptor beta chains reported below all come from one sample, sequenced in a study of T cell clones after liver transplantation. Assay: immunoSEQ multiplex PCR; the TCRdb copy retains only in-frame clones and omits some. Among nearly 15,000 clones, more than 70% were seen once, and the ten largest hold 28%. Sequencing used CD8+ T cells from blood, obtained roughly 50 months after liver transplant. The receptors come from a human patient who received a liver transplant. Some T cells may be supplied by the graft donor.

Comments on this clone: One end of the junction does not line up with germline, which may come from a read error. The V gene is TRBV19, the J gene TRBJ1-1; 9 positions match TRBD1. The CDR3 has 14 residues. CDR1 and CDR2 (germline): LNHDA, SQIVND (reference sequence). The DNA for the CDR3 is TGTGCCAGTAGAACCGGGACAGGGAACCCTGAAGCTTTCTTT. It specifies CASRTGTGNPEAFF. Variable domain in full (rest from reference TRBV19 and TRBJ1-1): DGGITQSPKYLFRKEGQNVTLSCEQNLNHDAMYWYRQDPGQGLRLIYYSQIVNDFQKGDIAEGYSVSREKKESFPLTVTSAQKNPTAFYLCASRTGTGNPEAFFGQGTRLTVV.

The chain has TRBV11-2 and TRBJ1-6; D not resolved. CDR1 SGHAT and CDR2 FQNNGV come from the germline V gene. The V and J ends lost 6 bases and 8 bases respectively, with 5 bases between them. This CDR3 has 11 residues. The CDR3 protein is CASSSYSPLHF. In DNA form, the CDR3 reads TGTGCCAGCAGTTCCTATTCACCCCTCCACTTT.

V usage is TRBV25-1 and J usage is TRBJ2-7; D may correspond to TRBD1 or TRBD2 (5 bases each). The V end was cut by 3 bases, the J end by 3 bases, with 12 bases between. Germline CDR1 and CDR2: MGHDK and SYGVNS. CDR3 length equals 14 residues. The CDR3: CASSEVGEGYEQYF. In DNA form, the CDR3 reads TGTGCCAGCAGTGAGGTGGGGGAAGGCTACGAGCAGTACTTC.

V is TRBV27 and J is TRBJ1-4, with no clear D. Trimming stripped 5 bases from V and 7 bases from J, with 8 bases between. The CDR3 runs 12 residues. Germline-derived CDR1 and CDR2 are MNHEY and SMNVEV (reference sequence). The CDR3 sequence is CASSVGGEKLFF. CDR3 nucleotides: TGTGCCAGCAGTGTCGGAGGTGAAAAACTGTTTTTT.

As concerns this clone: A read error may account for a junction end that differs from germline. The chain has TRBV11-2 and TRBJ2-7, with D tentatively TRBD2 (5 bases). CDR1 and CDR2 (germline): SGHAT, FQNNGV. The CDR3 spans 13 residues. CDR3 sequence reads: CASSHDPGSEQYF. The CDR3 DNA sequence: TGCGCCAGCAGCCACGACCCGGGGAGCGAGCAGTACTTC.

The J gene is TRBJ1-3, the V gene TRBV9; D is undetermined. The V gene lost 4 bases and the J gene lost 1 base, with 12 bases spanning the gap. This CDR3 has 15 amino acids. The germline CDR1 and CDR2 sequences are SGDLS and YYNGEE. The CDR3 loop is CASSLPERSGNTIYF. The CDR3 DNA reads TGTGCCAGCAGCCTCCCCGAAAGGTCTGGAAACACCATATATTTT. Full variable domain (rest looked up from reference TRBV9 and TRBJ1-3): DSGVTQTPKHLITATGQRVTLRCSPRSGDLSVYWYQQSLDQGLQFLIQYYNGEERAKGNILERFSAQQFPDLHSELNLSSLELGDSALYFCASSLPERSGNTIYFGEGSWLTVV.

The chain joins TRBV7-3 to TRBJ2-6; D is perhaps TRBD2 (6 bases). This CDR3 has 14 residues. V was shortened by 4 bases and J by 3 bases, with 7 bases between the two germline ends. The germline V gene has CDR1 SGHTA and CDR2 FQGTGA. The CDR3 reads CASSSGVGANVLTF. The CDR3 DNA sequence: TGTGCCAGCAGCTCGGGAGTTGGGGCCAACGTCCTGACTTTC.

The rearrangement joins TRBV5-5 to TRBJ1-6; 8 nucleotides agree with TRBD1. Germline trimming cut 2 bases from V and 1 base from J; bases unmatched to any gene: 5. Germline V gives CDR1 SGHKS, CDR2 YYEKEE (reference sequence). CDR3 size: 17 residues. Here the CDR3 reads CASSFQGAGSYNSPLHF. The CDR3, as DNA: TGTGCCAGCAGCTTTCAGGGGGCAGGGTCCTATAATTCACCCCTCCACTTT. Filled out from reference TRBV5-5 and TRBJ1-6, the complete variable domain reads DAGVTQSPTHLIKTRGQQVTLRCSPISGHKSVSWYQQVLGQGPQFIFQYYEKEERGRGNFPDRFSARQFPNYSSELNVNALLLGDSALYLCASSFQGAGSYNSPLHFGNGTRLTVT.

The rearrangement joins TRBV14 to TRBJ2-1, with unresolved D. CDR1 is SGHDN and CDR2 is FVKESK in the germline V gene. The CDR3 is made up of 16 amino acids. The V end lost 5 bases, the J end lost 0 bases, and 14 bases lay between the germline ends. The DNA of the CDR3 is TGTGCCAGCAGCGCGATGGTCCTAAGCTCCTACAATGAGCAGTTCTTC. Translating gives CASSAMVLSSYNEQFF.

The chain has TRBV2 and TRBJ1-6; D might be TRBD1 (6 bases). V dropped 1 base and J dropped 7 bases, with 8 bases sitting between them. Germline CDR1 SNHLY, CDR2 FYNNEI. This CDR3 is 14 amino acids long. The CDR3 DNA reads as TGTGCCAGCAGTGAAGGGGACACCAATTCACCCCTCCACTTT. This sequence encodes CASSEGDTNSPLHF.

The rearrangement links TRBV7-6 to TRBJ2-5; 9 nucleotides align to TRBD1. This CDR3 spans 16 amino acids. CDR1 is SGHVS, CDR2 FNYEAQ, per germline. V lost 1 base, J lost 3 bases, and 6 bases stayed unmatched. This chain's CDR3 is CASSLVWGQGEETQYF. The CDR3 coding sequence is TGTGCCAGCAGCTTAGTATGGGGACAGGGAGAAGAGACCCAGTACTTC.

The chain joins TRBV28 to TRBJ2-7; TRBD2 matches 8 bases. There are 14 residues in the CDR3. The germline CDR1 and CDR2 sequences are MDHEN and SYDVKM. V shed 6 bases, J shed 6 bases, and the junction held 10 bases outside the gene matches. CDR3: CASSGGAGPREQYF. As DNA, the CDR3 is TGTGCCAGCAGCGGGGGGGCGGGGCCCCGCGAGCAGTACTTC.

The chain is built from TRBV5-1 and TRBJ2-7; a possible D gene is TRBD1 (6 bases). The V gene's germline CDR1 is SGHRS and CDR2 YFSETQ. The CDR3 is made up of 13 amino acids. V lost 3 bases and J 6 bases, leaving 13 bases between the germline ends. The CDR3 loop is CASSSTGFFEQYF. In DNA, the CDR3 is TGCGCCAGCAGCTCTACAGGGTTCTTCGAGCAGTACTTC. The full variable domain, with the rest looked up from reference TRBV5-1 and TRBJ2-7, is KAGVTQTPRYLIKTRGQQVTLSCSPISGHRSVSWYQQTPGQGLQFLFEYFSETQRNKGNFPGRFSGRQFSNSRSEMNVSTLELGDSALYLCASSSTGFFEQYFGPGTRLTVT.

This chain links TRBV27 with TRBJ1-1, with TRBD1 as a possible D gene (6 bases). This CDR3 region has 14 residues. Germline CDR1 reads MNHEY; CDR2 reads SMNVEV (reference sequence). Trimming stripped 6 bases from V and 4 bases from J, with 15 bases between. DNA for the CDR3: TGTGCCAGCAGCGGACAGAATCAGGCCACTGAAGCTTTCTTT. Translated, it gives CASSGQNQATEAFF.

This clone was counted a single time. This sequence joins TRBV27 and TRBJ2-7; TRBD1 agrees at 10 bases. Per the germline V gene, CDR1 is MNHEY and CDR2 is SMNVEV (reference sequence). V dropped 2 bases and J dropped 4; count of bases not matched to a gene: 2. The CDR3 spans 14 residues. CDR3 DNA sequence: TGTGCCAGCAGTTTACGGGACAGGGGTTACGAGCAGTACTTC. It yields the protein CASSLRDRGYEQYF.